This TCR beta chain was captured in a study of blood T cell repertoires in COVID-19. Sequenced by immunoSEQ multiplex PCR; TCRdb stores in-frame clones only, minus some. The repertoire holds fewer than 300,000 clones, with roughly 84% as singletons. Germline lookup yields CDR1 MNHEY and CDR2 SVGEGT. The CDR3 extends over 12 amino acids. V lost 6 bases to trimming and J lost 7 bases, with 13 bases between them. Material for sequencing was peripheral blood. The origin of this receptor is a person aged 70 to 80 with COVID-19, enrolled during active disease. The rearrangement links TRBV6-2 or TRBV6-3 to TRBJ2-7; D is unresolved. In nucleotides, the CDR3 is TGTGCCAGCAGCCGGGCCCGCAGGGAGCAGTACTTC. This sequence encodes CASSRARREQYF.